This T cell receptor (beta chain) was profiled in a study of blood T cell repertoires in COVID-19. The CDR3 sequence is 17 residues long. Original methodology: Cell counts per sample came from amplifying reference gene primers. The protocol was immunoSEQ multiplex PCR, while the TCRdb copy is restricted to in-frame clones and leaves out a portion. The V and J calls and the clone size are those of that table, but D and trimming were determined from the DNA. This sample has 200,000 to 300,000 clones, with 85% to 90% found just once. The chain combines TRBV21-1 with TRBJ2-3; the tabulated D call, TRBD2, remains unverified against the DNA. TRBV21-1 is assigned pseudogene status. Sequencing used peripheral blood. The clonotype originates from a woman aged 40 to 49 who had recovered from COVID-19. The CDR3 is CASRRTSGGLSTDTQYF. The CDR3 DNA sequence: TGTGCCAGCAGGAGGACTAGCGGGGGCCTAAGCACAGATACGCAGTATTTT.